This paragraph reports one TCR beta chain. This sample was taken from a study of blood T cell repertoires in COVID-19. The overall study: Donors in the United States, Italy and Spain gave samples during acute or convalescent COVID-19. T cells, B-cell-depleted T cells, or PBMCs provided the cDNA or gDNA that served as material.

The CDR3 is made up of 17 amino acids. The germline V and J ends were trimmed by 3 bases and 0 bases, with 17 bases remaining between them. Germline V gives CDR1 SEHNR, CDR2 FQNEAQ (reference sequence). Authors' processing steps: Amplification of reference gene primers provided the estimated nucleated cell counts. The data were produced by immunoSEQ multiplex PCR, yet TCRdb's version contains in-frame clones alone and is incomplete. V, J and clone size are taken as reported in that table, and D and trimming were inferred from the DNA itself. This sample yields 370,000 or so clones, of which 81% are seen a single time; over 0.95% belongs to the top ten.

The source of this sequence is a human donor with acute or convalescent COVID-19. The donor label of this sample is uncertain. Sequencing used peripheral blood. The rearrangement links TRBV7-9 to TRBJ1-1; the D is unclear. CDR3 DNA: TGTGCCAGCAGCTTGAATTCCCCGGTACAGCTGAACACTGAAGCTTTCTTT. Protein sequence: CASSLNSPVQLNTEAFF.